These 17 T cell receptor beta chains originate from one sample sequenced in a study of shared clonotypes between healthy human individuals. The assay was immunoSEQ multiplex PCR, and TCRdb's table has in-frame clones only and misses some. The sample includes about 680,000 clones, 90% to 95% of them seen just once. CD45RO-negative, CCR7-positively selected cells formed the naive CD8 fraction, excluding terminally differentiated effector memory CD45RA+ cells. The sample taken for sequencing was naive CD8+ T cells sorted from blood. These receptors were obtained from a man aged 25 to 40 in good health.

The chain uses TRBV7-2 and TRBJ2-2, with D unclear. This CDR3 has 14 residues. The V gene's germline CDR1 is SGHTA and CDR2 FQGNSA. V gave up 3 bases and J gave up 0 bases, with 5 bases separating them. CDR3 residues: CASSFGANTGELFF. The CDR3, as DNA: TGTGCCAGCAGCTTTGGAGCGAACACCGGGGAGCTGTTTTTT.

The chain uses TRBV11-2 and TRBJ2-7, with D tentatively TRBD2 (6 bases). With 0 bases removed from V and 5 bases from J, the gap between germline ends came to 17 bases. Germline V gene data show CDR1 as SGHAT and CDR2 as FQNNGV. The CDR3 is 16 amino acids. CDR3 DNA: TGTGCCAGCAGCTTAGAAGGGGTAGCGGAGGTCGACGAGCAGTACTTC. It translates to CASSLEGVAEVDEQYF.

The chain couples TRBV28 to TRBJ1-1; D uncertain. Germline assignment: CDR1 MDHEN and CDR2 SYDVKM. This CDR3 spans 12 amino acids. The V gene lost 7 bases and the J gene lost 3 bases, with 9 bases spanning the gap. The CDR3 loop reads CASTSRHTEAFF. The CDR3 bases are TGTGCCAGCACGTCTCGGCACACTGAAGCTTTCTTT.

The V and J genes are TRBV29-1 and TRBJ2-7; the D gene is possibly TRBD2 (6 bases). Germline V gene sequence: CDR1 SQVTM, CDR2 ANQGSEA. This CDR3 is built from 13 residues. Trimming stripped 7 bases from V and 2 bases from J, with 15 bases between. For the CDR3, the DNA is TGCAGCGGAGCCGGGACGGGGGCCTACGAGCAGTACTTC. This encodes CSGAGTGAYEQYF.

This chain links TRBV4-1 with TRBJ1-1, with 7 bases lining up with TRBD1. Trimming at V came to 0 bases and at J to 9 bases, leaving 4 bases not matched to a gene. The germline gives CDR1 MGHRA, CDR2 YSYEKL. The CDR3 length is 13 residues. This CDR3 is CASSQEGTDKAFF. The DNA for the CDR3 is TGCGCCAGCAGCCAAGAGGGGACAGATAAAGCTTTCTTT.

This rearrangement joins TRBV7-8 to TRBJ1-2, with TRBD1 matching over 7 bases. The CDR3 consists of 15 residues. Germline V CDR1 and CDR2: SGHVS, FQNEAQ. After removal of 1 base from V and 9 bases from J, the junction contained 11 bases not matched to a gene. CDR3 sequence: CASSLGEAGTARYTF. DNA of the CDR3: TGTGCCAGCAGCTTAGGGGAGGCAGGGACAGCACGCTACACCTTC.

The sample holds one count of this clone. The rearrangement uses TRBV7-9 and TRBJ2-3, with 8 nucleotides matching TRBD2. CDR3 length: 19 residues. V shed 1 base, J shed 4 bases, and the junction held 16 bases outside the gene matches. Germline values: CDR1 SEHNR, CDR2 FQNEAQ (reference sequence). The CDR3 nucleotides read TGTGCCAGCAGCTTAGTAGCCCGGGGGGGCCGAACCGAGGCAGATACGCAGTATTTT. Protein: CASSLVARGGRTEADTQYF.

The V gene is TRBV28, the J gene TRBJ1-5, with 7 bases matching TRBD1. The germline gives CDR1 MDHEN, CDR2 SYDVKM. Losses at the gene ends were 5 bases for V and 6 bases for J; bases not matched to a gene: 4. The CDR3 extends over 13 amino acids. The CDR3 sequence: CASSATGSQPQHF. CDR3 DNA: TGTGCCAGCAGTGCGACAGGGAGTCAGCCCCAGCATTTT. Full variable domain (missing parts from reference TRBV28 and TRBJ1-5): DVKVTQSSRYLVKRTGEKVFLECVQDMDHENMFWYRQDPGLGLRLIYFSYDVKMKEKGDIPEGYSVSREKKERFSLILESASTNQTSMYLCASSATGSQPQHFGDGTRLSIL.

The chain is built from TRBV25-1 and TRBJ2-7, with TRBD2 matching 7 bases. The J segment lost 3 bases and the V segment lost 6 bases, leaving 5 bases of the junction unmatched. The CDR3 runs to 13 residues. Germline V CDR1 and CDR2: MGHDK, SYGVNS. The chain's CDR3 is CASRGLAVYEQYF. As DNA, the CDR3 is TGTGCCAGCAGAGGGCTAGCGGTCTACGAGCAGTACTTC.

This rearrangement joins TRBV6-5 to TRBJ2-6; D is ambiguous. Germline CDR1 is MNHEY and CDR2 is SVGAGI. The V gene lost 1 base and the J gene lost 0 bases, with 4 bases spanning the gap. The CDR3 totals 15 residues. The CDR3 nucleotides read TGTGCCAGCAGTTACTTTGTCTCTGGGGCCAACGTCCTGACTTTC. Amino acid sequence: CASSYFVSGANVLTF.

The CDR3 region is CASGAGQVEQYF. The CDR3 nucleotides are TGTGCCAGCGGGGCAGGGCAAGTCGAGCAGTACTTC. The chain combines TRBV27 with TRBJ2-7, with a possible D match to TRBD1 (5 bases). The CDR3 is made up of 12 amino acids. Between the trimmed V and J ends, which lost 8 bases and 6 bases, there was a span of 14 bases. CDR1 MNHEY and CDR2 SMNVEV come from the germline V gene (reference sequence).

V and J are TRBV7-9 and TRBJ2-7; 10 nucleotides agree with TRBD1. The CDR3 totals 15 residues. Germline CDR1 SEHNR, CDR2 FQNEAQ (reference sequence). The V gene end was trimmed by 1 base and the J gene end by 5 bases; junction bases not matched to a gene: 5. As DNA, the CDR3 is TGTGCCAGCAGCTTAGGACAGGGGGCTAACGACGAGCAGTACTTC. Its protein product is CASSLGQGANDEQYF. Full variable domain (outside the CDR3, taken from reference TRBV7-9 and TRBJ2-7): DTGVSQNPRHKITKRGQNVTFRCDPISEHNRLYWYRQTLGQGPEFLTYFQNEAQLEKSRLLSDRFSAERPKGSFSTLEIQRTEQGDSAMYLCASSLGQGANDEQYFGPGTRLTVT.

J is TRBJ1-1 and V is TRBV5-4, with D maybe TRBD1 (5 bases). Germline assignment: CDR1 SGHNT and CDR2 YYREEE (reference sequence). V lost 1 base to trimming and J lost 6 bases, with 7 bases between them. The CDR3 has 12 amino acids. The CDR3 DNA reads as TGTGCCAGCAGCTTGTGGGGGGCTGAAGCTTTCTTT. Translated: CASSLWGAEAFF.

This chain links TRBV27 with TRBJ1-5; no reliable D call. Trimming removed 1 base at V and 5 bases at J, with 6 bases between. The CDR3 sequence is 13 residues long. Germline values: CDR1 MNHEY, CDR2 SMNVEV (reference sequence). CDR3 nucleotide sequence: TGTGCCAGCAGTTTATACGCCGATCAGCCCCAGCATTTT. This encodes CASSLYADQPQHF.

V is TRBV28 and J is TRBJ2-2; 8 bases align to TRBD1. V lost 3 bases to trimming and J lost 1 base; unmatched junction nucleotides: 1. Germline V CDR1 and CDR2: MDHEN, SYDVKM. The CDR3 is made up of 15 amino acids. CDR3 sequence reads: CASSFGQGNTGELFF. The CDR3, as DNA: TGTGCCAGCAGTTTCGGACAGGGGAACACCGGGGAGCTGTTTTTT. The full variable domain, completed using reference TRBV28 and TRBJ2-2, is DVKVTQSSRYLVKRTGEKVFLECVQDMDHENMFWYRQDPGLGLRLIYFSYDVKMKEKGDIPEGYSVSREKKERFSLILESASTNQTSMYLCASSFGQGNTGELFFGEGSRLTVL.

This chain uses TRBV10-3 with TRBJ2-7; D is undetermined. V was cut by 3 bases and J by 9 bases, with 12 bases left in between. CDR3 length: 12 amino acids. Germline V CDR1 and CDR2: ENHRY, SYGVKD. This chain's CDR3 is CAISDVTEVQYF. The CDR3 DNA reads TGTGCCATCAGTGACGTCACAGAGGTGCAGTACTTC.

The chain combines TRBV7-9 with TRBJ2-5, with D possibly being TRBD1 or TRBD2 (5 bases each). Trimming shortened V by 2 bases and J by 0 bases, and 13 bases separated the two germline ends. The CDR3 consists of 16 residues. From germline, CDR1 is SEHNR and CDR2 FQNEAQ (reference sequence). The CDR3 here is CASSLRDQPYQETQYF. CDR3 sequence (DNA): TGTGCCAGCAGCTTAAGGGACCAACCGTACCAAGAGACCCAGTACTTC.